This T cell receptor beta chain was retrieved from a study of CD8 T cells in ankylosing spondylitis. This CDR3 is 16 amino acids long. The germline V gene has CDR1 MGHRA and CDR2 YSYEKL. The V gene lost 4 bases and the J gene lost 0 bases, with 13 bases spanning the gap. This clonotype showed up just a few times. Its antigen is currently unknown. Notes on the study in general: According to the report, clones linked to the disease were significantly enriched in matched synovial fluid samples taken from ankylosing spondylitis patients.

Construction of TCR beta libraries was performed using quantitative 5'-RACE with molecular barcodes. MiXCR, run by TCRdb on the 5' RACE reads, gives a single entry per CDR3 protein. The table lists over 150,000 distinct CDR3 sequences, 10% to 15% of them singletons, with 15% to 20% in the top ten. This chain connects TRBV4-1 to TRBJ1-5; D gene unclear. Sequencing input: blood, either unsorted or a sorted T cell fraction (not recorded which). The origin of this receptor is a male donor with ankylosing spondylitis or in good health (not recorded which). The CDR3 DNA is TGCGCCAGCAGCCCCGAGGCGGCTTATAGCAATCAGCCCCAGCATTTT. This gives the protein CASSPEAAYSNQPQHF.